Sequencing of this T cell receptor beta chain was carried out in a study of OX40 agonist ivuxolimab in advanced cancers. The assay was immunoSEQ multiplex PCR, and TCRdb's table has in-frame clones only and misses some. The sample has 70,000 to 95,000 clones, approximately 94% seen once. For this clone: What it binds is not known.

Study-wide results and caveats: Researchers did not determine the expanded peripheral T cells' antigen specificity.

The V and J ends lost 7 bases and 6 bases respectively, with 16 bases between them. This CDR3 comprises 14 residues. Germline-derived CDR1 and CDR2 are MRHNA and SNTAGT. The V call is TRBV6-4, the J call TRBJ1-3, with D possibly being TRBD1 (5 bases). The input for sequencing was CD4+ or CD8+ T cells sorted from blood, taken in a trial of the OX40 agonist ivuxolimab. This receptor was taken from an adult with an advanced solid tumor such as melanoma, head and neck, liver or kidney cancer. The CDR3 here is CASNLSRVINTIYF. As DNA, the CDR3 is TGTGCCAGCAACTTGAGCAGGGTTATAAACACCATATATTTT.